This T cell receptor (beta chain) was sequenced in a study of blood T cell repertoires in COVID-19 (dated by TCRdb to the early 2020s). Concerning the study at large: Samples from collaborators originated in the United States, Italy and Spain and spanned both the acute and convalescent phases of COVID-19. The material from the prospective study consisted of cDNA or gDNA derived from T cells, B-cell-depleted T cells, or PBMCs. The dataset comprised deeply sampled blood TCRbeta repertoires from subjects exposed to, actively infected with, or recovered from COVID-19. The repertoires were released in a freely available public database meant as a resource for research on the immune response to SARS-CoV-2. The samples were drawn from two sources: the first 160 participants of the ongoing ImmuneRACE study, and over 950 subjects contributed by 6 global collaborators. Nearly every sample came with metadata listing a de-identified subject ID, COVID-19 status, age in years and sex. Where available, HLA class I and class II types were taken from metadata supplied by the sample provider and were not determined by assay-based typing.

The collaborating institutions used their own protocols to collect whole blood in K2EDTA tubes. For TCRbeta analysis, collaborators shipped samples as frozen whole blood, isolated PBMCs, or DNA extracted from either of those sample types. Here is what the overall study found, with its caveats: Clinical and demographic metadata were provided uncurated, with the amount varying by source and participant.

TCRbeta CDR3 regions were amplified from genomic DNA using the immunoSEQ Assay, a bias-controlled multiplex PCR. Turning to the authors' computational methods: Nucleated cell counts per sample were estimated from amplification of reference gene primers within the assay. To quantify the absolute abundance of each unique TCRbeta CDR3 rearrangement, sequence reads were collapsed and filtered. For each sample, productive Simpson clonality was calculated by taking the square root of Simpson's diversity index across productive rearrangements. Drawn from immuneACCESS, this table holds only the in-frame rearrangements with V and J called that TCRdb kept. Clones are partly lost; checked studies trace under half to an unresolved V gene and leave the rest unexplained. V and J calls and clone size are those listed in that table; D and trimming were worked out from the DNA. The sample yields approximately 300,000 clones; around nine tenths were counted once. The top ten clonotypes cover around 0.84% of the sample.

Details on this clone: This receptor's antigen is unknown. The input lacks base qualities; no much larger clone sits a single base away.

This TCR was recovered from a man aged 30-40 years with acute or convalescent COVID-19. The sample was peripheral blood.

DNA sequence: TGTGCCAGAGCGGGGACAGGCTATGGCTACACCTTC. This codes for CARAGTGYGYTF. This receptor chain uses TRBV2 and TRBJ1-2; TRBD1 agrees with 8 junctional bases. Taken from the germline V gene, the CDR1 and CDR2 loops are SNHLY and FYNNEI. Spanning cysteine to phenylalanine, the CDR3 consists of 12 amino acids. Just CDR3 DNA is preserved here, 36 bases in frame from base 1. Germline trimming: 9 bases from V, 4 bases from J; junction bases outside gene matches: 4.